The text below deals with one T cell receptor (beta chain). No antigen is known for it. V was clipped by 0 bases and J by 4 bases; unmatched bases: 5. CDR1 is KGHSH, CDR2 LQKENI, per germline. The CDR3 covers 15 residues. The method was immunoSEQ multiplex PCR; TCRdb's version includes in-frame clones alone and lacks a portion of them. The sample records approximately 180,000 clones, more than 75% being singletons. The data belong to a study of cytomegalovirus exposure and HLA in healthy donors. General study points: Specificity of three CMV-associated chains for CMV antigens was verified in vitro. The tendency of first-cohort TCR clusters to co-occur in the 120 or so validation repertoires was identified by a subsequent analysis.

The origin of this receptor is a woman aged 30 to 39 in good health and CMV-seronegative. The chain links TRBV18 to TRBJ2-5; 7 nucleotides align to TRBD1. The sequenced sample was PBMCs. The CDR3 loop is CASSPPGTVIETQYF. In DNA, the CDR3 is TGTGCCAGCTCACCACCGGGGACAGTAATAGAGACCCAGTACTTC.